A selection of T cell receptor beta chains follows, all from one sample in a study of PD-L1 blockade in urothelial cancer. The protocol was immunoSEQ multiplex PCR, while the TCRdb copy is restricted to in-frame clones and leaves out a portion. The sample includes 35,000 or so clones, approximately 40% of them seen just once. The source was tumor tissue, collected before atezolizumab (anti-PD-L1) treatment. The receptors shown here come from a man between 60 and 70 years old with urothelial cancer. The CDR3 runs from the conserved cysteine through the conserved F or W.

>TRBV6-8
CAGLGGSGNTIYF
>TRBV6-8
CASGGASRGNQPQHF
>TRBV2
CASSSYRETSTDTQYF
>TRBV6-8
CASREGRDTGELFF
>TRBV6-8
CASGPLGSGANVLTF
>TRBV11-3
CASSAGGLAGVGEQFF
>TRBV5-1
CASSLAGENTEAFF
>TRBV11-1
CASSSRGNPNSPLHF
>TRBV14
CASSQERRTEAFF
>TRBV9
CASRPSPWPLHF
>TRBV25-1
CASSEPGRAQETQYF
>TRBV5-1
CASSLGTSESRELFF
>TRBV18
CASSPYGGPPYF
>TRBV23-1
CASSQEFSRNTDTQYF
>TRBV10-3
CAISEGNGINQPQHF
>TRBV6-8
CASSGGPSGETQYF
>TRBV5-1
CASSLDGTPPNEQFF
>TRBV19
CASSIVGMDGYTF
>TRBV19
CASTNLLRGGSSNQPQHF
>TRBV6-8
CAISARSGLTNYGYTF
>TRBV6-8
CASKTYSGNTIYF
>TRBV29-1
CSVDTPDTSNYGYTF
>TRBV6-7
CASSLWDGGYGYTF
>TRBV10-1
CASSDGPGNTIYF